This T cell receptor (beta chain) appears in the sequencing data of a study of CD8+ T cells in alopecia areata. Broader study findings: In lesional scalp, particularly from alopecia totalis/universalis, clonality was higher than in normal scalp. The study found tofacitinib significantly decreased scalp clonality and expanded CD8+ clones among the top 100.

The CDR3 covers 14 residues. V was cut by 3 bases and J by 3 bases, with 9 bases left in between. Per the germline V gene, CDR1 is SNHLY and CDR2 is FYNNEI. Documented treatment: oral pan-JAK inhibitor, 5-10 mg twice daily. TCR sequencing used cDNA made by reverse transcription of extracted RNA. Clones were sequenced by immunoSEQ multiplex PCR, and TCRdb holds only the in-frame ones, with some missing. The sample contains around 100,000 clones, 70% to 90% of which appear only once. Comments on this clone: Its antigen is not identified.

The sample consisted of CD8+ T cells sorted from blood, taken between weeks 30 and 35, from a patient treated with tofacitinib. The rearrangement uses TRBV2 and TRBJ1-5; D unclear. This clonotype was obtained from a human donor with alopecia areata. DNA of the CDR3: TGTGCCAGCAGTGACGGACGGTACAATCAGCCCCAGCATTTT. The encoded protein is CASSDGRYNQPQHF.